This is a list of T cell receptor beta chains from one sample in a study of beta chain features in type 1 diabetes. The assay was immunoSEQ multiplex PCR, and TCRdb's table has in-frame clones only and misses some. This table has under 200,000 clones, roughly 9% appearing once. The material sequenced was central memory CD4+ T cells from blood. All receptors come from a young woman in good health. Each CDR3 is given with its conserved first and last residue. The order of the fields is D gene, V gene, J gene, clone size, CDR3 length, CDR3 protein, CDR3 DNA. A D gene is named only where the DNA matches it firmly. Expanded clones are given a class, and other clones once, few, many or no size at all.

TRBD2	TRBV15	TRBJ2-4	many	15	CATSRGGAGADIQYF	TGTGCCACCAGCAGAGGAGGAGCGGGAGCGGACATTCAGTACTTC
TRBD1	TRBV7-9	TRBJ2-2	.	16	CASSPWTGANTGELFF	TGTGCCAGCAGCCCGTGGACAGGGGCGAACACCGGGGAGCTGTTTTTT
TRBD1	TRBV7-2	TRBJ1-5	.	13	CATSGGWSQPQHF	TGTGCCACCTCAGGGGGCTGGAGTCAGCCCCAGCATTTT
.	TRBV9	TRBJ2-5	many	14	CASSTGLFQETQYF	TGTGCCAGCAGCACTGGACTCTTCCAAGAGACCCAGTACTTC
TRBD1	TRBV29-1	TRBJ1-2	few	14	CSVRLGQGNYGYTF	TGCAGCGTTAGGTTAGGACAGGGAAACTATGGCTACACCTTC
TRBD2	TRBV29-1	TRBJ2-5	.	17	CSVEKELSGGKGGTQYF	TGCAGCGTTGAGAAGGAGCTGTCGGGAGGGAAAGGTGGGACCCAGTACTTC
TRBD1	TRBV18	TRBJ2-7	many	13	CASSPGDRDEQYF	TGTGCCAGCTCACCAGGGGACAGGGACGAGCAGTACTTC
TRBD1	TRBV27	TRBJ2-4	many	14	CASSPRTGGGIQYF	TGTGCCAGCAGTCCGAGGACAGGGGGCGGCATTCAGTACTTC
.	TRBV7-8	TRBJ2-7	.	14	CASSLDRESYEQYF	TGTGCCAGCAGCTTAGACAGGGAGTCGTACGAGCAGTACTTC
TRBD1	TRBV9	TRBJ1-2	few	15	CASSGQGGGSYGYTF	TGTGCCAGCAGCGGACAGGGGGGCGGAAGCTATGGCTACACCTTC
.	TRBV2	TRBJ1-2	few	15	CASSEGQSSVYGYTF	TGTGCCAGCAGTGAAGGACAGAGCTCGGTCTATGGCTACACCTTC
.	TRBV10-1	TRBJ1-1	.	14	CASSARPGNTEAFF	TGCGCCAGCAGTGCCCGTCCAGGGAACACTGAAGCTTTCTTT
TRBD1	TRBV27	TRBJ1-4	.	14	CASSSGTGYEKLFF	TGTGCCAGCAGTTCCGGGACAGGGTATGAAAAACTGTTTTTT
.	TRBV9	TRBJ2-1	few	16	CASSVDAWGPYNEQFF	TGTGCCAGCAGCGTAGATGCCTGGGGCCCCTACAATGAGCAGTTCTTC
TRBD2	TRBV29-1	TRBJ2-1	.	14	CSVGGGSSYNEQFF	TGCAGCGTTGGTGGCGGGAGTTCCTACAATGAGCAGTTCTTC
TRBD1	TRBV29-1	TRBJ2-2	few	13	CSVRQGSGGELFF	TGCAGCGTACGACAGGGGAGTGGCGGGGAGCTGTTTTTT
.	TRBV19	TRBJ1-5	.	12	CAWQGRNQPQHF	TGTGCCTGGCAGGGTCGGAATCAGCCCCAGCATTTT
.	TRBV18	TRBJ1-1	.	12	CASSPLSTEAFF	TGTGCCAGCTCACCACTGAGCACTGAAGCTTTCTTT
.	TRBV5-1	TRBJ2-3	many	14	CASSLERGTDTQYF	TGCGCCAGCAGCTTAGAGAGGGGCACAGATACGCAGTATTTT
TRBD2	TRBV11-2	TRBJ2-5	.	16	CASKLSPSGYQETQYF	TGTGCCAGCAAATTATCCCCTAGCGGGTACCAAGAGACCCAGTACTTC
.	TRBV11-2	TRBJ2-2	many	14	CASSLSSVTGELFF	TGTGCCAGCAGCTTGAGTTCGGTCACCGGGGAGCTGTTTTTT
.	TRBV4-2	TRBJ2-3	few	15	CASSLSDTSTDTQYF	TGTGCCAGCAGCCTATCGGACACGAGCACAGATACGCAGTATTTT
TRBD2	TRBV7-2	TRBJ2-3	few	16	CASTPGAGGRTDTQYF	TGTGCCAGCACCCCGGGGGCGGGGGGGCGCACAGATACGCAGTATTTT
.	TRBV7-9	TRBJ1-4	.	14	CASSLQGRGEKLFF	TGTGCCAGCAGCTTACAGGGGCGCGGGGAAAAACTGTTTTTT
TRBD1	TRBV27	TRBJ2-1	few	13	CASSVSRTGPQFF	TGTGCCAGCAGCGTTTCTAGGACAGGACCGCAGTTCTTC
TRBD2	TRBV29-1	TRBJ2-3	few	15	CSVDSGTSGTDTQYF	TGCAGCGTTGATTCGGGGACTAGCGGAACAGATACGCAGTATTTT
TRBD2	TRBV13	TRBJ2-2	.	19	CASSLKRLAGGKNTGELFF	TGTGCCAGCAGCTTGAAGCGACTAGCGGGAGGGAAAAACACCGGGGAGCTGTTTTTT
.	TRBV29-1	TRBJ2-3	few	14	CSAEPPGPTDTQYF	TGCAGCGCCGAACCCCCAGGGCCCACAGATACGCAGTATTTT
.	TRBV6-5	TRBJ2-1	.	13	CASLGRDGSEQFF	TGTGCCAGCCTTGGGCGGGACGGTAGTGAGCAGTTCTTC
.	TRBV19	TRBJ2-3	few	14	CASRSGHSTDTQYF	TGTGCCAGTCGCTCGGGACATAGCACAGATACGCAGTATTTT
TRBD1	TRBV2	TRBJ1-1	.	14	CASSSGQPNTEAFF	TGTGCCAGCAGTTCGGGACAGCCGAACACTGAAGCTTTCTTT
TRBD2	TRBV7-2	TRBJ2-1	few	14	CASSATSGRGEQFF	TGTGCCAGCAGCGCGACTAGCGGGAGGGGTGAGCAGTTCTTC
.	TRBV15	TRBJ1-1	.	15	CATSRGGGGVTEAFF	TGTGCCACCAGCAGAGGAGGGGGTGGGGTCACTGAAGCTTTCTTT
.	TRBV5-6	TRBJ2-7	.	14	CASSLTDRNYEQYF	TGTGCCAGCAGCTTGACCGACAGGAACTACGAGCAGTACTTC